The present T cell receptor beta chain was sequenced within a study of blood T cells in healthy people across ages. A second PCR of 7 to 11 cycles used a sample-barcoded 5' primer and a J-beta primer mix. TCRdb re-called the 5' RACE reads with MiXCR, one entry per CDR3 protein. The sample includes some 1.5 million distinct CDR3 sequences, 28% of them seen just once. The study's findings and limits: With donor CMV status unknown, expanded clonotype changes were possibly confounded.

The CDR3 length is 16 residues. The V and J ends lost 3 bases and 2 bases, in that order; junction bases with no gene match: 5. CDR1 and CDR2 from the germline V gene are SGHTA and FQGNSA. This clonotype came up many times. What it recognizes is unknown. The specimen was blood. The V and J genes are TRBV7-2 and TRBJ2-4; 9 bases match TRBD2. The receptor comes from a woman aged 25 to 45 in good health. The DNA for the CDR3 is TGTGCCAGCAGCTTTACAGCGGGGGGTACCAAAAACATTCAGTACTTC. It specifies CASSFTAGGTKNIQYF.